The 6 T cell receptor beta chains presented below share a single source sample, sequenced in a study of blood T cell repertoires in COVID-19. The method was immunoSEQ multiplex PCR; TCRdb's version includes in-frame clones alone and lacks a portion of them. The table lists some 210,000 clones, approximately 90% of them singletons. Sequencing was carried out using peripheral blood. These receptors were taken from a woman aged 40 to 50 with acute or convalescent COVID-19.

The chain couples TRBV15 to TRBJ2-1; possible D gene TRBD1, 5 bases. This CDR3 comprises 15 residues. The ends were cut back, 2 bases at V and 0 bases at J, with 8 bases in the middle. Germline CDR1 is LNHNV and CDR2 is YYDKDF (reference sequence). In nucleotides, the CDR3 is TGTGCCACCAGCAGAATGGACAACTCCTACAATGAGCAGTTCTTC. Its translation is CATSRMDNSYNEQFF.

The rearrangement uses TRBV4-1 and TRBJ1-1, with a tentative D call TRBD1 (6 bases). From germline, CDR1 is MGHRA and CDR2 YSYEKL. The CDR3 length is 15 residues. V shed 2 bases and J shed 5 bases, with 15 bases lying between them. The DNA of the CDR3 is TGCGCCAGCAGCCAAAGGGAGGGGGGGGCGACTGAAGCTTTCTTT. It codes for CASSQREGGATEAFF.

The chain links TRBV6-5 to TRBJ1-1; D might be TRBD1 (5 bases). Looked up from germline, CDR1 is MNHEY and CDR2 is SVGAGI. Trimming shortened V by 9 bases and J by 1 base, and 18 bases separated the two germline ends. CDR3 length: 15 amino acids. CDR3: CASRGGGAGNTEAFF. The CDR3 coding sequence is TGTGCCAGTCGAGGAGGAGGGGCCGGGAACACTGAAGCTTTCTTT.

Concerning this clone: This CDR3 is also generated by other DNA sequences in the sample. This rearrangement joins TRBV12-3 or TRBV12-4 to TRBJ1-2; D gene ambiguous. Trimming cost V 6 bases and J 3 bases, with 5 bases left between them. This CDR3 region has 11 residues. The CDR3 nucleotides are TGTGCCAGCAGCCAGGACTATGGCTACACCTTC. It yields the protein CASSQDYGYTF.

The chain combines TRBV5-8 with TRBJ1-2; D is ambiguous. CDR1 is SGHTS and CDR2 is YDEGEE in the germline V gene. This CDR3 has 14 residues. The germline V and J ends were trimmed by 2 bases and 4 bases, with 12 bases remaining between them. Here the CDR3 DNA reads TGTGCCAGCAGCTTATGGGCTGCACCCTATGGCTACACCTTC. Translated: CASSLWAAPYGYTF.

The rearrangement uses TRBV5-1 and TRBJ1-1, with D tentatively TRBD1 (5 bases). This CDR3 has 15 amino acids. CDR1 and CDR2 (germline): SGHRS, YFSETQ. Trimming cost V 0 bases and J 5 bases, with 14 bases left between them. This CDR3 is CASSLVGGGRTEAFF. The CDR3 region has the DNA TGCGCCAGCAGCTTGGTCGGGGGAGGCAGGACTGAAGCTTTCTTT.